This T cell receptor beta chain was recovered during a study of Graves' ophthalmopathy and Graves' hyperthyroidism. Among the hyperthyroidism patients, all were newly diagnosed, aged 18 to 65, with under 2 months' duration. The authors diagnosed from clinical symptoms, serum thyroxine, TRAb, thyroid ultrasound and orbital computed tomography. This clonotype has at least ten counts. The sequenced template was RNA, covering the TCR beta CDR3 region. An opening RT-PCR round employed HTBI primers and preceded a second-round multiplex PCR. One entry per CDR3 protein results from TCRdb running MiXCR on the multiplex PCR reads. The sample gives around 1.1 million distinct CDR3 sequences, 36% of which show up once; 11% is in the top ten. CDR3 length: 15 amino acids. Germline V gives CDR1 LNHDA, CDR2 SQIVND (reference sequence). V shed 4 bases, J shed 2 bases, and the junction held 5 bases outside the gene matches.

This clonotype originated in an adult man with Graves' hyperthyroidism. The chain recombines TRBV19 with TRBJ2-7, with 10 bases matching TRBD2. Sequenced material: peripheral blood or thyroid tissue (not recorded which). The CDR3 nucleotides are TGTGCCAGTAGTACGACTAGCGGGCGTACCTACGAGCAGTACTTC. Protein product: CASSTTSGRTYEQYF.